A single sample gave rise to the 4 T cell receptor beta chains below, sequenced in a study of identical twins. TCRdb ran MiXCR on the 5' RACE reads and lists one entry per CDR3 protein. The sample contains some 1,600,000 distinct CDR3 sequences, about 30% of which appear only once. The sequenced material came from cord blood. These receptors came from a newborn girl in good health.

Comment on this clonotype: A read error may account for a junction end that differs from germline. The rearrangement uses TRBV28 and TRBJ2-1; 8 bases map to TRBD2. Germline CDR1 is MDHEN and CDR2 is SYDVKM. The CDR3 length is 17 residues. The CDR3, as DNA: TGTGCCAGCAGTCTTGGGGGCCGCGGGACTAGTTACAATGAGCGGTTCTTC. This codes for CASSLGGRGTSYNERFF.

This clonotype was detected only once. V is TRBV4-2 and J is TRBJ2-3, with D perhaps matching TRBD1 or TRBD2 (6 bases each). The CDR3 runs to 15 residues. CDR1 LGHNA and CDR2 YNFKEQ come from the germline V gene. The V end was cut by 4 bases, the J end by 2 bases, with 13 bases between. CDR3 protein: CASSLARGATDTQYF. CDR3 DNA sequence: TGTGCCAGCAGCCTGGCTAGGGGGGCCACAGATACGCAGTATTTT.

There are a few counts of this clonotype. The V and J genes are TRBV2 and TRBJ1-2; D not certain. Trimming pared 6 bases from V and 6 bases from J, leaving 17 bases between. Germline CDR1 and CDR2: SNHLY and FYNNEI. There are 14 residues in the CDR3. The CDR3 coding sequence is TGTGCCAGCAGGCGGGAGGGAAGGATCCATGGCTACACCTTC. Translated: CASRREGRIHGYTF.

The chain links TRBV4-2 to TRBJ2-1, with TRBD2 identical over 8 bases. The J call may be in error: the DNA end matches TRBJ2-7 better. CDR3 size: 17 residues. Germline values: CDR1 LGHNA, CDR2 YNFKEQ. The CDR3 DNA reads TGTGCCAGCAGCCAAGATGTCAGCGGGAGCTCCTACAATGAGCAGTACTTC. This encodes CASSQDVSGSSYNEQYF.